This T cell receptor (beta chain) was identified in a study of blood T cell repertoires in COVID-19. Study background: COVID-19 samples from acute and convalescent phases originated in the United States, Italy and Spain. Nucleic acid was either cDNA or gDNA, and it came from T cells, B-cell-depleted T cells, or PBMCs.

Deletions cut 5 bases from V and 5 bases from J, with 16 bases between. The germline V gene has CDR1 SGHAT and CDR2 FQNNGV. The CDR3 runs to 15 residues. Original analysis: The authors estimated nucleated cell counts from reference gene primer amplification. Data came from immunoSEQ multiplex PCR; TCRdb stores just in-frame clones and leaves some out. V and J calls plus clone size are reproduced from that table; the DNA served to infer D and trimming. The sample holds about 5,100 clones; more than 70% are singletons and the top ten take around 3%. The specimen sequenced was peripheral blood. The clonotype comes from a woman older than 75 with acute or convalescent COVID-19. The J gene is TRBJ2-1, the V gene TRBV11-2, with D possibly TRBD2 on 6 matching bases. CDR3 sequence (DNA): TGTGCCAGCAGCCTGCGGGGTAACCTCAACAATGAGCAGTTCTTC. Translated, it gives CASSLRGNLNNEQFF.